The 27 T cell receptor beta chains given below trace back to one sample, sequenced in a study of beta chain features in type 1 diabetes (dated by TCRdb to the late 2010s). Library creation used the immunoSEQ multiplex PCR assay. The entire amount of isolated RNA was reverse transcribed using the High Capacity cDNA Reverse Transcription Kit, so the sequenced TCRB transcripts were expressed ones. As stored in TCRdb, this immuneACCESS dataset retains in-frame rearrangements with V and J assigned. A fraction of the clones does not appear; measured against another copy, unresolved V genes explain less than half of the discrepancy, and the remainder lacks a known reason. The sample has about 24,000 clones on record, roughly three quarters of them singletons. About 2.2% of the sample comes from the top ten. The sample taken for sequencing was Tregs from blood. Sample cell subset or site, as interpreted from the label and publication: regulatory CD4+ T cells. Receptor source: a woman in her forties in good health.

The chain combines TRBV11-2 with TRBJ2-4; D is uncertain. The CDR3 runs 14 residues. Germline lookup yields CDR1 SGHAT and CDR2 FQNNGV. The germline V and J ends were trimmed by 4 bases and 0 bases, with 7 bases remaining between them. The CDR3 sequence: CASSSRLAKNIQYF. The CDR3 DNA reads TGTGCCAGCAGCTCCCGACTAGCCAAAAACATTCAGTACTTC.

The genes are TRBV7-6 and TRBJ2-7, with 11 bases aligning to TRBD2. With 5 bases clipped from V and 3 bases from J, the junction kept 6 bases outside the gene matches. This CDR3 has 15 amino acids. The germline CDR1 and CDR2 sequences are SGHVS and FNYEAQ. CDR3 sequence: CASSLTSGGLYEQYF. The CDR3, as DNA: TGTGCCAGCAGCCTCACTAGCGGGGGTCTCTACGAGCAGTACTTC.

This clone was observed once. The chain is built from TRBV18 and TRBJ2-2, with TRBD1 matching over 9 bases. After removal of 2 bases from V and 3 bases from J, the junction contained 7 bases not matched to a gene. This CDR3 spans 17 amino acids. Germline assignment: CDR1 KGHSH and CDR2 LQKENI. The CDR3: CASSPTGGLRDTGELFF. DNA of the CDR3: TGTGCCAGCTCACCAACAGGGGGCCTACGAGACACCGGGGAGCTGTTTTTT.

This clone has a handful of counts. The chain links TRBV21-1 to TRBJ1-6; the table's D call, TRBD1, was not checked against the DNA. TRBV21-1 is an annotated pseudogene. This CDR3 is 17 amino acids long. In DNA, the CDR3 is TGTGCCAGCAGCAAGGACAGGGCAAGCTCCTATAATTCACCCCTCCACTTT. It is translated as CASSKDRASSYNSPLHF.

The chain uses TRBV2 and TRBJ1-1; 7 bases are a match to TRBD1. The CDR3 is made up of 14 amino acids. V was clipped by 5 bases and J by 0 bases; unmatched bases: 3. Germline assignment: CDR1 SNHLY and CDR2 FYNNEI. The CDR3 spells CASSFQGVNTEAFF. The CDR3 coding sequence is TGTGCCAGCAGTTTTCAGGGGGTGAACACTGAAGCTTTCTTT.

The gene calls are TRBV7-2 and TRBJ2-1, with no clear D. CDR1 is SGHTA and CDR2 is FQGNSA in the germline V gene. Trimming removed 5 bases at V and 6 bases at J, with 20 bases between. This CDR3 spans 16 amino acids. CDR3 sequence reads: CASSLSGGTSLNEQFF. The DNA for the CDR3 is TGTGCCAGCAGCCTTAGTGGCGGAACTTCGCTCAATGAGCAGTTCTTC.

The rearrangement links TRBV12-5 to TRBJ1-5, with no clear D. V lost 4 bases to trimming and J lost 12 bases, with 10 bases between them. CDR3 length: 11 amino acids. CDR1 and CDR2 (germline): LGHNT, FRNRAP. This CDR3 reads CASGWRSDQHF. The CDR3 nucleotides are TGTGCTAGTGGTTGGCGCAGCGACCAGCATTTT.

This sequence joins TRBV6-5 and TRBJ1-5; no reliable D call. V was cut by 0 bases and J by 6 bases, with 12 bases left in between. The CDR3 length is 15 residues. In germline, CDR1 is MNHEY, CDR2 SVGAGI. This CDR3 reads CASSYSGEVVQPQHF. CDR3 DNA sequence: TGTGCCAGCAGTTACTCTGGGGAGGTTGTTCAGCCCCAGCATTTT.

This chain links TRBV13 with TRBJ1-5; TRBD1 is a possible D gene (6 bases). The germline gives CDR1 PRHDT, CDR2 FYEKMQ (reference sequence). V dropped 7 bases and J dropped 1 base, with 14 bases sitting between them. The CDR3 is made up of 15 amino acids. CDR3: CASTKGGLSNQPQHF. In DNA form, the CDR3 reads TGTGCCAGCACAAAAGGGGGTTTGAGCAATCAGCCCCAGCATTTT.

The chain has TRBV7-9 and TRBJ1-6, with D hard to call. The ends were cut back, 5 bases at V and 6 bases at J, with 11 bases in the middle. This CDR3 comprises 14 residues. The germline CDR1 and CDR2 sequences are SEHNR and FQNEAQ (reference sequence). The CDR3 loop is CASSPLGSNSPLHF. The CDR3 DNA follows: TGTGCCAGCAGCCCGTTAGGGAGTAATTCACCCCTCCACTTT.

V gene TRBV6-5 combines with J gene TRBJ1-3, with D unresolved. CDR3 length: 15 amino acids. Trimming took off 7 bases at V and 3 bases at J, with 16 bases between the two ends. In germline, CDR1 is MNHEY, CDR2 SVGAGI. CDR3 in amino acids: CASTREGRFGNTIYF. DNA for the CDR3: TGTGCCAGCACCCGGGAGGGAAGATTTGGAAACACCATATATTTT.

CDR3 sequence (DNA): TGCGCCAGCAGCCAAGTCGGAGTCCCACCCCTCCACTTT. It yields the protein CASSQVGVPPLHF. The chain has TRBV4-3 and TRBJ1-6, with D unclear. Looked up from germline, CDR1 is LGHNA and CDR2 is YSLEER. The V and J ends lost 1 base and 11 bases respectively, with 9 bases between them. There are 13 residues in the CDR3.

This clone was observed a handful of times. The DNA of the CDR3 is TGTGCCAGCAGCCCAGCGGGGGGGACGGGGAACATTCAGTACTTC. Protein sequence: CASSPAGGTGNIQYF. J is TRBJ2-4 and V is TRBV11-2; 10 bases match TRBD2. Germline loops: CDR1 SGHAT, CDR2 FQNNGV. CDR3 length equals 15 residues. J gave up 7 bases and V 5 bases, and 8 bases lay outside the gene matches.

The chain is built from TRBV10-3 and TRBJ1-1; the D is unclear. V lost 3 bases, J lost 4 bases, and 12 bases lay in between. This CDR3 is built from 14 residues. The germline V gene has CDR1 ENHRY and CDR2 SYGVKD. The CDR3 here is CAISEFTRGTEAFF. DNA for the CDR3: TGTGCCATCAGTGAATTCACCCGGGGCACTGAAGCTTTCTTT.

This clone appeared a few times. V usage is TRBV4-3 and J usage is TRBJ1-2, with no clear D. Trimming took off 0 bases at V and 7 bases at J, with 9 bases between the two ends. The CDR3 runs to 13 residues. Looked up from germline, CDR1 is LGHNA and CDR2 is YSLEER. CDR3 loop: CASSQDTSVGYTF. The CDR3 DNA reads TGCGCCAGCAGCCAAGACACCTCGGTTGGCTACACCTTC.

The chain links TRBV14 to TRBJ2-7, with D maybe TRBD2 (6 bases). Germline V gives CDR1 SGHDN, CDR2 FVKESK. Between the trimmed V and J ends, which lost 0 bases and 1 base, there was a span of 16 bases. The CDR3 is 17 residues long. The CDR3 loop reads CASSQEGGMGPSYEQYF. DNA of the CDR3: TGTGCCAGCAGCCAAGAGGGGGGAATGGGGCCGTCCTACGAGCAGTACTTC.

J is TRBJ1-2 and V is TRBV28; tentatively, D is TRBD1 (6 bases). The CDR3 sequence is 15 residues long. The V gene's germline CDR1 is MDHEN and CDR2 SYDVKM. The V end lost 7 bases, the J end lost 2 bases, and 17 bases lay between the germline ends. This chain's CDR3 is CASTPAGGPNYGYTF. For the CDR3, the DNA is TGTGCCAGCACTCCCGCCGGGGGGCCCAACTATGGCTACACCTTC.

This clone was recorded a few times. J is TRBJ2-7 and V is TRBV18, with D perhaps matching TRBD1 (5 bases). The CDR3 consists of 17 residues. CDR1 KGHSH and CDR2 LQKENI come from the germline V gene. Trimming cost V 8 bases and J 6 bases, with 29 bases left between them. CDR3 region: CASLRAVERGEGAEQYF. The CDR3 DNA follows: TGTGCCAGCCTAAGGGCAGTAGAAAGGGGCGAAGGCGCCGAGCAGTACTTC.

The chain employs TRBV7-2 and TRBJ1-3; maybe TRBD1 (5 bases). V lost 2 bases to trimming and J lost 1 base, with 12 bases between them. The CDR3 runs to 16 residues. Germline V lookup: CDR1 SGHTA, CDR2 FQGNSA. CDR3 nucleotides: TGTGCCAGCAGCTTATTCCGCAGGGTTTCTGGAAACACCATATATTTT. It translates to CASSLFRRVSGNTIYF.

The sample holds a few counts of this clone. The chain uses TRBV5-1 and TRBJ2-2; TRBD2 agrees at 7 bases. CDR3 length: 16 amino acids. V shed 3 bases, J shed 6 bases, and the junction held 11 bases outside the gene matches. Germline CDR1 and CDR2: SGHRS and YFSETQ. The DNA for the CDR3 is TGCGCCAGCAGCTCGCCGGGACCGGGAGGTCCCGGGGAGCTGTTTTTT. This translates into CASSSPGPGGPGELFF.

The V and J genes are TRBV20-1 and TRBJ1-1; D is unresolved. Per germline, CDR1 DFQATT and CDR2 SNEGSKA (reference sequence). CDR3 size: 11 residues. Trimming pared 3 bases from V and 6 bases from J, leaving 8 bases between. The CDR3 spells CSASPGAEAFF. Written as DNA, the CDR3 is TGCAGTGCTAGTCCCGGGGCTGAAGCTTTCTTT.

The genes are TRBV29-1 and TRBJ2-4, with a possible D match to TRBD1 (6 bases). There are 15 residues in the CDR3. Trimming stripped 6 bases from V and 9 bases from J, with 24 bases between. Germline V gene lookup returns CDR1 SQVTM and CDR2 ANQGSEA. DNA for the CDR3: TGCAGCGTGCAGGACAGAACGTTGAGCGGTGGCATTCAGTACTTC. Protein sequence: CSVQDRTLSGGIQYF.

This sequence joins TRBV9 and TRBJ2-3; TRBD2 is a possible D gene (6 bases). Trimming stripped 0 bases from V and 0 bases from J, with 8 bases between. CDR3 length: 15 residues. Germline V gene sequence: CDR1 SGDLS, CDR2 YYNGEE. The DNA for the CDR3 is TGTGCCAGCAGCGTAGGCGGGGCTAGCACAGATACGCAGTATTTT. Translating gives CASSVGGASTDTQYF.

This chain joins TRBV27 and TRBJ1-5, with 10 bases fitting TRBD1. With V trimmed by 5 bases and J by 9 bases, 13 bases remained unmatched. There are 16 residues in the CDR3. The germline gives CDR1 MNHEY, CDR2 SMNVEV (reference sequence). CDR3 DNA sequence: TGTGCCAGCAGTCTAACCCTTCCGGGACAGGGGACGCCCCAGCATTTT. Protein: CASSLTLPGQGTPQHF.

The rearrangement uses TRBV7-2 and TRBJ1-2; D call uncertain. The CDR3 length is 16 residues. In germline, CDR1 is SGHTA, CDR2 FQGNSA. V lost 0 bases and J 0 bases, leaving 11 bases between the germline ends. In nucleotides, the CDR3 is TGTGCCAGCAGCTTAGCGGCCCAGGTTTCTAACTATGGCTACACCTTC. This encodes CASSLAAQVSNYGYTF.

This clone has only a few counts. The chain combines TRBV9 with TRBJ1-1; 8 positions match TRBD1. The CDR3 contains 16 residues. V lost 0 bases, J lost 5 bases, and 9 bases stayed unmatched. The V gene's germline CDR1 is SGDLS and CDR2 YYNGEE. CDR3 sequence: CASSVALGQGKTEAFF. The CDR3 DNA is TGTGCCAGCAGCGTAGCCCTAGGACAGGGTAAGACTGAAGCTTTCTTT.

This chain links TRBV7-2 with TRBJ2-2, with TRBD1 as a possible D gene (6 bases). The CDR3 is 14 amino acids. Trimming took off 0 bases at V and 6 bases at J, with 8 bases between the two ends. Per germline, CDR1 SGHTA and CDR2 FQGNSA. This CDR3 reads CASSLAGGPGELFF. The CDR3 DNA is TGTGCCAGCAGCTTAGCTGGGGGCCCCGGGGAGCTGTTTTTT.